The sequence of this T cell receptor beta chain was determined in a study of T-cell memory formation after mild COVID-19. Findings of the study overall: Most CD4+ clones that shrank were in CM and EM, while CD8+ ones turned up in EMRA.

Regarding this clonotype: The antigen is unknown.

V lost 7 bases, J lost 4 bases, and 17 bases lay in between. Germline CDR1 and CDR2: MNHEY and SMNVEV (reference sequence). The CDR3 length is 14 residues. Constant-segment primers served in 5'RACE that generated TCR alpha and TCR beta cDNA libraries bearing sample barcodes and UMIs. From the 5' RACE reads, TCRdb called clonotypes with MiXCR, one entry per CDR3 protein. Altogether some 110,000 distinct CDR3 sequences are present, 15% to 20% being singletons, with the ten largest covering 28%. This receptor was identified in an adult woman who had mild COVID-19 (a few samples of this study predate the infection). Cell type and time point are not known. Sequences were obtained from PBMCs or a T cell subset sorted from them (not recorded which). V gene TRBV27 combines with J gene TRBJ2-7; D is undetermined. The CDR3 sequence: CASIPMNWLYEQYF. CDR3 nucleotide sequence: TGTGCCAGCATCCCAATGAACTGGTTATACGAGCAGTACTTC.